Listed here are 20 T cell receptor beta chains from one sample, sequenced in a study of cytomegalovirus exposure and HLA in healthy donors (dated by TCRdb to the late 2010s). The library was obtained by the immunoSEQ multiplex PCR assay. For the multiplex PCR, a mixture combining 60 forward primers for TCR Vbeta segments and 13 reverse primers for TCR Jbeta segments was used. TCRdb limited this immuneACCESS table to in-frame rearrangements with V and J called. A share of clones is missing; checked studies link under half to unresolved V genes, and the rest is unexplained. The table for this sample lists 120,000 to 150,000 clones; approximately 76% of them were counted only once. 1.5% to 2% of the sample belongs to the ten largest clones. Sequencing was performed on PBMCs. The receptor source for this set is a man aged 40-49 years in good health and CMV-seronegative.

This chain's CDR3 is CSVEDRRGTTDTQYF. The CDR3 bases are TGCAGCGTTGAAGATAGGCGGGGGACCACAGATACGCAGTATTTT. The chain carries TRBV29-1 and TRBJ2-3, with 7 bases aligning to TRBD2. The junction had 5 bases not matched to a gene; V was cut back by 0 bases and J by 2 bases. Germline CDR1 is SQVTM and CDR2 is ANQGSEA. The CDR3 runs 15 residues.

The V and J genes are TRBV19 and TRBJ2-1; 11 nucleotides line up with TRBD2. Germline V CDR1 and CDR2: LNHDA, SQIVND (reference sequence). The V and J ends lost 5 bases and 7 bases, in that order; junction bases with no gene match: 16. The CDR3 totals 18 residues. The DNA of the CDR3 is TGTGCCAGTAGTCCACTAGCGGGAGCGTTCGAGATAAATAATGAGCAGTTCTTC. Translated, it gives CASSPLAGAFEINNEQFF.

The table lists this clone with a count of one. This CDR3 is CASSLGPSRDYPYEQYF. DNA of the CDR3: TGTGCCAGCAGCTTAGGTCCTTCGAGGGACTATCCCTACGAGCAGTACTTC. The chain uses TRBV7-2 and TRBJ2-5; TRBD2 matches 7 bases. Near its end, the DNA agrees better with TRBJ2-7, so the J call may be wrong. The CDR3 contains 17 residues. Germline V gene data show CDR1 as SGHTA and CDR2 as FQGNSA.

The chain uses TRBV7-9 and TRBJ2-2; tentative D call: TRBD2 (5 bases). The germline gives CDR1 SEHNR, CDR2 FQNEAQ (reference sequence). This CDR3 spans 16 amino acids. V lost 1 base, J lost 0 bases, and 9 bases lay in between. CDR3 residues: CASSLVGGANTGELFF. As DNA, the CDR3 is TGTGCCAGCAGCTTAGTCGGAGGAGCGAACACCGGGGAGCTGTTTTTT.

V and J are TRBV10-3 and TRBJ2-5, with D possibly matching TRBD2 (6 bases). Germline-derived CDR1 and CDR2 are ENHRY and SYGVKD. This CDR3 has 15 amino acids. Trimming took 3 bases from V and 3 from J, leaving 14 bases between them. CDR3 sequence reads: CAISDGKGTEETQYF. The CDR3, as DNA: TGTGCCATCAGTGACGGGAAGGGGACTGAAGAGACCCAGTACTTC.

CDR3 nucleotides: TGTGCCAGCAGTGACTCGAGAATGCGGGAGCACCCCGGTACGCAGTATTTT. Amino acid sequence: CASSDSRMREHPGTQYF. The chain is built from TRBV6-4 and TRBJ2-3; 7 nucleotides align to TRBD2. V dropped 0 bases and J dropped 8; count of bases not matched to a gene: 14. The CDR3 extends over 17 amino acids. Germline lookup yields CDR1 MRHNA and CDR2 SNTAGT.

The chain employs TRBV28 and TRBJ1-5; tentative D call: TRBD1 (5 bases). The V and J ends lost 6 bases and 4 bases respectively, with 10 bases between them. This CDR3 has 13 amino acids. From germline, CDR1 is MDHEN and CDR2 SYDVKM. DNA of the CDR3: TGTGCCAGCAGGTCCCGGACAAATCAGCCCCAGCATTTT. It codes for CASRSRTNQPQHF.

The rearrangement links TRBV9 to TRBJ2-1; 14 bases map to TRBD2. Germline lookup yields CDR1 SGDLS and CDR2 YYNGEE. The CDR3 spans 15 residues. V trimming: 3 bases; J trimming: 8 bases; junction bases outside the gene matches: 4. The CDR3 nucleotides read TGTGCCAGCAGCGGGGGACTAGCGGGGGCCTATGAGCAGTTCTTC. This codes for CASSGGLAGAYEQFF.

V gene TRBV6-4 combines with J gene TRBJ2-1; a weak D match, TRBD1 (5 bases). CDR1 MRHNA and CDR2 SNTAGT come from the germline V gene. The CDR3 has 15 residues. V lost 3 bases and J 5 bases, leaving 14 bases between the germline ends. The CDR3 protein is CASSEGDLGHNEQFF. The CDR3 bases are TGTGCCAGCAGTGAAGGTGATTTGGGGCACAATGAGCAGTTCTTC.

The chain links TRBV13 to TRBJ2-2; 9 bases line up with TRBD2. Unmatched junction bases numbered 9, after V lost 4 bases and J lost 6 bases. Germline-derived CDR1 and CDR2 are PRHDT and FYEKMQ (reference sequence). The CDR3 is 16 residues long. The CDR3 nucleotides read TGTGCCAGCAGCTCAGAGGGAGCGGGGGGCCCCGGGGAGCTGTTTTTT. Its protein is CASSSEGAGGPGELFF.

The CDR3 loop is CASSIGNGQYNEQFF. CDR3 sequence (DNA): TGTGCCAGTAGTATAGGGAATGGACAGTACAATGAGCAGTTCTTC. This chain uses TRBV19 with TRBJ2-1, with D perhaps matching TRBD1 (6 bases). V lost 1 base to trimming and J lost 4 bases, with 11 bases between them. The CDR3 is 15 amino acids. Germline V gene lookup returns CDR1 LNHDA and CDR2 SQIVND (reference sequence). The full variable domain, completed using reference TRBV19 and TRBJ2-1, is DGGITQSPKYLFRKEGQNVTLSCEQNLNHDAMYWYRQDPGQGLRLIYYSQIVNDFQKGDIAEGYSVSREKKESFPLTVTSAQKNPTAFYLCASSIGNGQYNEQFFGPGTRLTVL.

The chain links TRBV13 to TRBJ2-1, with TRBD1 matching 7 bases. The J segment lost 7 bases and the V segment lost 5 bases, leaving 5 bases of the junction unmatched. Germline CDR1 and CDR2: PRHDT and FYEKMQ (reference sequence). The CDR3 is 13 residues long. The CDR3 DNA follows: TGTGCCAGCAGCCGGTCACAGGGGAATGAGCAGTTCTTC. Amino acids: CASSRSQGNEQFF.

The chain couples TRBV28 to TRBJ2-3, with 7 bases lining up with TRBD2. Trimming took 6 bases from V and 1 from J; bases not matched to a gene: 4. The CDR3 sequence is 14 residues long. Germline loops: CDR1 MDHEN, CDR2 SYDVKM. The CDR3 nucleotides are TGTGCCAGCAGCCCACGGGGGGGCACAGATACGCAGTATTTT. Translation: CASSPRGGTDTQYF.

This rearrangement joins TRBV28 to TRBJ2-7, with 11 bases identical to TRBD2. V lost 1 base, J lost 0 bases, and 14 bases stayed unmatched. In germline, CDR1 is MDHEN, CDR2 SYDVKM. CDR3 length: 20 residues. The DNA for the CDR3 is TGTGCCAGCAGTTTATCCTTTGCGGGACTAGCGGTCCTGAGCTCCTACGAGCAGTACTTC. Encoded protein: CASSLSFAGLAVLSSYEQYF.

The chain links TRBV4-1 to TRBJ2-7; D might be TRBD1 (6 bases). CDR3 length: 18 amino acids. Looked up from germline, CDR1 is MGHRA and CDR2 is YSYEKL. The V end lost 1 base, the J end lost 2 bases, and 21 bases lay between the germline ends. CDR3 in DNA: TGCGCCAGCAGCCAAGGGAGTGTCTTGACAGGACACCCCTACGAGCAGTACTTC. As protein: CASSQGSVLTGHPYEQYF.

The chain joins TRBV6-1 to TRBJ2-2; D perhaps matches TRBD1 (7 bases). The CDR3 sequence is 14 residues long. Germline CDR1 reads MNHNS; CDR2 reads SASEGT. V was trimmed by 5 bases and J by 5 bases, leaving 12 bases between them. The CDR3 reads CASSFRGRTGELFF. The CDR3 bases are TGTGCCAGCAGTTTCAGGGGGAGGACCGGGGAGCTGTTTTTT.

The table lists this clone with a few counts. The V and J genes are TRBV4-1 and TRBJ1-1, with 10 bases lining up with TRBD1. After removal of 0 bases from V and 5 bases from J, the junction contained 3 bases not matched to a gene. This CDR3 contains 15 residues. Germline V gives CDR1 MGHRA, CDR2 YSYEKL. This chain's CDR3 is CASSQETGGVTEAFF. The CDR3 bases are TGCGCCAGCAGCCAAGAGACAGGGGGCGTGACTGAAGCTTTCTTT.

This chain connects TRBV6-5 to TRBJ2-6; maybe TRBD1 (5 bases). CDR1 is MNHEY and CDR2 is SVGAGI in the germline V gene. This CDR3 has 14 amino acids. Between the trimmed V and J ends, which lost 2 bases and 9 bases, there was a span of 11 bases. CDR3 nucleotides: TGTGCCAGCAGTTACGCGGCGACAGTCAACGTCCTGACTTTC. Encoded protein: CASSYAATVNVLTF.

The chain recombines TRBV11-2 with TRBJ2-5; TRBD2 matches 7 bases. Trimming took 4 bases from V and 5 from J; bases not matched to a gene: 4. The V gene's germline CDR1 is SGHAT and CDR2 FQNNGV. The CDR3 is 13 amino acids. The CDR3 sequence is CASSSGGTETQYF. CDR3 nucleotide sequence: TGTGCCAGCAGCTCCGGGGGGACGGAGACCCAGTACTTC.

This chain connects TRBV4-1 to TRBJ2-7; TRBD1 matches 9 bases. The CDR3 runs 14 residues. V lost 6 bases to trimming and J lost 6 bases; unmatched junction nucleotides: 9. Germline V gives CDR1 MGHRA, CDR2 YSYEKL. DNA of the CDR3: TGCGCCAGCAGACCGGGACAGGGAATCCCCGAGCAGTACTTC. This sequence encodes CASRPGQGIPEQYF.